One and the same sample provided the 5 T cell receptor beta chains below, sequenced in a study of blood T cell repertoires in COVID-19. Libraries were prepared by immunoSEQ multiplex PCR; TCRdb keeps only in-frame clonotypes and omits some of them. The data show 150,000 to 200,000 clones, 85% to 90% seen once. Sequenced sample: peripheral blood. These TCRs come from a woman of 80 years or more in a cohort sampled during active or convalescent COVID-19.

The genes are TRBV28 and TRBJ2-2; no clear D. Germline CDR1 reads MDHEN; CDR2 reads SYDVKM. V dropped 2 bases and J dropped 1 base, with 17 bases sitting between them. This CDR3 has 18 amino acids. In DNA form, the CDR3 reads TGTGCCAGCAGTTTAGGGCTCGGCAGAGTTATGAACACCGGGGAGCTGTTTTTT. Its protein is CASSLGLGRVMNTGELFF.

The chain carries TRBV2 and TRBJ1-5; unclear D gene. Germline CDR1 SNHLY, CDR2 FYNNEI. Trimming cost V 6 bases and J 6 bases, with 12 bases left between them. There are 13 residues in the CDR3. For the CDR3, the DNA is TGTGCCAGCAGGAGGGATCCGGGTCAGCCCCAGCATTTT. It yields the protein CASRRDPGQPQHF.

V is TRBV28 and J is TRBJ2-5; 11 bases match TRBD2. V was clipped by 4 bases and J by 5 bases; unmatched bases: 6. The CDR3 extends over 15 amino acids. Germline V CDR1 and CDR2: MDHEN, SYDVKM. CDR3 sequence: CASSSPTSGVETQYF. The CDR3 coding sequence is TGTGCCAGCAGTTCCCCGACTAGCGGGGTGGAGACCCAGTACTTC.

The chain has TRBV6-5 and TRBJ1-5, with D perhaps matching TRBD1 (5 bases). Between the trimmed V and J ends, which lost 6 bases and 4 bases, there was a span of 10 bases. Germline values: CDR1 MNHEY, CDR2 SVGAGI. The CDR3 totals 13 residues. In DNA form, the CDR3 reads TGTGCCAGCAGCCTGACAGTTAATCAGCCCCAGCATTTT. Its protein product is CASSLTVNQPQHF.

The CDR3 DNA sequence: TGTGCCAGCAGCCCGGGACAGGGAATCCTCTCACCCCTCCACTTT. Translated, it gives CASSPGQGILSPLHF. The rearrangement uses TRBV7-2 and TRBJ1-6; 9 nucleotides align to TRBD1. Germline-derived CDR1 and CDR2 are SGHTA and FQGNSA. This CDR3 has 15 residues. V lost 5 bases and J lost 10; bases outside the gene matches: 9.